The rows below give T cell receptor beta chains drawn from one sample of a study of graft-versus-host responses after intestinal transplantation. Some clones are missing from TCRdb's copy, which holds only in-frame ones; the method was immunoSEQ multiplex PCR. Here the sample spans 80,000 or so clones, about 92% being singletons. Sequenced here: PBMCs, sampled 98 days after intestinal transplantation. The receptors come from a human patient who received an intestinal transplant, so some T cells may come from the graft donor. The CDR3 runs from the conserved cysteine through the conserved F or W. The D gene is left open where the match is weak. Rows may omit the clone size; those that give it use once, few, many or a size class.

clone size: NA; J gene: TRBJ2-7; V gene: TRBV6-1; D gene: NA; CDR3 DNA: TGTGCCAGCAGTGAAGTAGCCTACGAGCAGTACTTC; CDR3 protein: CASSEVAYEQYF
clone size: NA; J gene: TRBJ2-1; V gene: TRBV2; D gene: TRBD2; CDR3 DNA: TGTGCCGGTACTAGCGGGGCCTACAATGAGCAGTTCTTC; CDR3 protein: CAGTSGAYNEQFF
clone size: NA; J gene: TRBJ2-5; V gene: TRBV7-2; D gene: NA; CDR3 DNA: TGTGCCAGCAGCTTTGGCAGGGTGGGGGAGACCCAGTACTTC; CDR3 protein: CASSFGRVGETQYF
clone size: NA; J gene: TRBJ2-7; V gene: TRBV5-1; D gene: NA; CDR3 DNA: TGCGCCAGCAGCTTGGGCCTCCCTCCCTCCGAGCAGTACTTC; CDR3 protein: CASSLGLPPSEQYF
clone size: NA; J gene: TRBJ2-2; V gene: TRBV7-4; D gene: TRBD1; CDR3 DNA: TGTGCCAGCAGCTTAAGAAGGGGGCCGAACACCGGGGAGCTGTTTTTT; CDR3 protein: CASSLRRGPNTGELFF
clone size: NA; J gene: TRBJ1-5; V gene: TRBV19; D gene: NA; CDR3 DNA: TGTGCCAGTGAGGGACTCTTTGGTAATCAGCCCCAGCATTTT; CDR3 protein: CASEGLFGNQPQHF
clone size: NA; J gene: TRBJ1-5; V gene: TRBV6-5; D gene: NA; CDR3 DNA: TGTGCCAGCAGTGAATATGATAGCAATCAGCCCCAGCATTTT; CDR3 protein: CASSEYDSNQPQHF
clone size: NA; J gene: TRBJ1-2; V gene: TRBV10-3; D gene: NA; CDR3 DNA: TGTGCCATCAGTGAGGGGGGTCGAGGCTACACCTTC; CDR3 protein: CAISEGGRGYTF
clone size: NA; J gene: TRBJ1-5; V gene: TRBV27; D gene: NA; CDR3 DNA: TGTGCCAGCAGCCAAGCAGGGGCCGGTCAGCCCCAGCATTTT; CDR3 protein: CASSQAGAGQPQHF
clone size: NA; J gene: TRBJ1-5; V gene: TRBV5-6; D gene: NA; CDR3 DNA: TGTGCCAGCAGCTTGTACAATTATCAGCCCCAGCGTTTT; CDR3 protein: CASSLYNYQPQRF
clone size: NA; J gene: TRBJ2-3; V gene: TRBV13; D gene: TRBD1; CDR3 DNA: TGTGCCAGCAGCTTGAGCCGGGACAGAGTATCGGCAGATACGCAGTATTTT; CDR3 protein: CASSLSRDRVSADTQYF
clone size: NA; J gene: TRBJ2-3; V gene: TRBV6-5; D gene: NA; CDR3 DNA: TGTGCCTCTTTTTCCCCAGTAAACAGCACAGATACGCAGTATTTT; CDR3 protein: CASFSPVNSTDTQYF
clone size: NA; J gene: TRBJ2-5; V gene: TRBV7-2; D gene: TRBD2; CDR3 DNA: TGTGCCAGCAGTCGGGGGGGGACCATAGCCCTCCGGGAGACCCAGTACTTC; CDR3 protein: CASSRGGTIALRETQYF
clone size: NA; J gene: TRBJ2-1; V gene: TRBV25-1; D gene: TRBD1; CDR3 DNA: TGTGCCAGCAGTCCTAACTATGCCCGGGACAGCCAGTTCTTC; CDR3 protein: CASSPNYARDSQFF
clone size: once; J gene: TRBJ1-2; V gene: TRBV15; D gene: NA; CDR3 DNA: TGTGCCACCAGCAGAGATGGCCGGACCTACGATGGCTACACCTTC; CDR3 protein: CATSRDGRTYDGYTF
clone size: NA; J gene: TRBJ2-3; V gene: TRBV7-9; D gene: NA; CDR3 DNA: TGTGCCAGCAGCTTACGGGCCCTTGGAGATACGCAGTATTTT; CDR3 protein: CASSLRALGDTQYF
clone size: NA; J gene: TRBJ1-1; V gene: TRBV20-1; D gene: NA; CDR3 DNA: TGCAGTGCTAGGCTGGGAACTGAAGCTTTCTTT; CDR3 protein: CSARLGTEAFF
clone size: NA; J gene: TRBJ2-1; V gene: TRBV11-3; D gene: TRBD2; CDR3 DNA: TGTGCCAGCAGCTATTCGGGCGGGGGGGCGAATGAGCAGTTCTTC; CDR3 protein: CASSYSGGGANEQFF
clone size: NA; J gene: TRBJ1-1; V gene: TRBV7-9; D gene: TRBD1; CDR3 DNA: TGTGCCAGCAGCTTAGGGGTGGTGACAGGGGACACTGAAGCTTTCTTT; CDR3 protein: CASSLGVVTGDTEAFF
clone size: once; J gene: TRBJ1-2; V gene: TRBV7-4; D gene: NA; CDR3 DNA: TGTGCCAGCAGCTCAGGAGTTACTAACTATGGCTACACCTTC; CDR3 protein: CASSSGVTNYGYTF
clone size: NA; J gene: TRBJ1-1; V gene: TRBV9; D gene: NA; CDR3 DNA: TGTGCCAGCAGCTCTAGCCCCCTCGAACAGAAGAACACTGAAGCTTTCTTT; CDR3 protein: CASSSSPLEQKNTEAFF
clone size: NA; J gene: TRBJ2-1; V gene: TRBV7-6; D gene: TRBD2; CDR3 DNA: TGTGCCAGCAGCTCAACACCCCTACAGACGGGGGGGGCTTACAATGAGCAGTTCTTC; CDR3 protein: CASSSTPLQTGGAYNEQFF
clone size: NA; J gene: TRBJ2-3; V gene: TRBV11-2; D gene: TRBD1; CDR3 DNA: TGTGCCAGCAGCTTAGACAGGGGGCGCACAGATACGCAGTATTTT; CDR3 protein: CASSLDRGRTDTQYF
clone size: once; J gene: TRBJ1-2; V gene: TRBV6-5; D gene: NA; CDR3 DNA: TGTGCCAGCAGTTACTCAGGGGGTGATGGCTACACCTTC; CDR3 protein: CASSYSGGDGYTF
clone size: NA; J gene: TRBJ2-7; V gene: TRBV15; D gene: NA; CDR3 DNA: TGTGCCACCAGCAGCCGGGTCCAAAGCTCCTACGAGCAGTACTTC; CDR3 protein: CATSSRVQSSYEQYF
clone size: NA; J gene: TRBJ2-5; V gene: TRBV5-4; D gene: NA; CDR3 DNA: TGTGCCAGCAGCTCAGACAGGGAGACGCGGGGGACCCAGTACTTC; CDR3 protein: CASSSDRETRGTQYF
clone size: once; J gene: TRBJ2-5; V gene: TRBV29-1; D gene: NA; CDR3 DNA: TGCAGCGTTGGTGGAGGGGGCGAAGAGACCCAGTACTTC; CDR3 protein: CSVGGGGEETQYF
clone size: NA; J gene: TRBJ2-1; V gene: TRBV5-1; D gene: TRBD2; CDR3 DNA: TGCGCCAGCAGCTTGGGGACCGGGACTAGCGGGAGCGCCTATTACAATGAGCAGTTCTTC; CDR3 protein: CASSLGTGTSGSAYYNEQFF
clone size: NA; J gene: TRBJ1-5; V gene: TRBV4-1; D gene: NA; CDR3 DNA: TGCGCCAGCAGCCAAGGGCGGGTAGGTTTTAGCAATCAGCCCCAGCATTTT; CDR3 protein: CASSQGRVGFSNQPQHF
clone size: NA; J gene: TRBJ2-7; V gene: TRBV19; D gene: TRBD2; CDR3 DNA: TGTGCCAGTAGTATGGCGGGAGTGAAGGACTACGAGCAGTACTTC; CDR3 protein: CASSMAGVKDYEQYF
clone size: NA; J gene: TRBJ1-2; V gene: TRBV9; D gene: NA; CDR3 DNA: TGTGCCAGCAGCCCCCTGGGGAGGGATGGTAGCTATGGCTACACCTTC; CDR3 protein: CASSPLGRDGSYGYTF
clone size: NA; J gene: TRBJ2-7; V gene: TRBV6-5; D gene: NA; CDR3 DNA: TGTGCCAGCAGTTACGGGGACCCTTCCTACGAGCAGTACTTC; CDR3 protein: CASSYGDPSYEQYF
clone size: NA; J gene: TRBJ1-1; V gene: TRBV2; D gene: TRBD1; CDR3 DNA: TGTGCCAGCAGTCAACAGGGGATCAACACTGAAGCTTTCTTT; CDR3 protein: CASSQQGINTEAFF
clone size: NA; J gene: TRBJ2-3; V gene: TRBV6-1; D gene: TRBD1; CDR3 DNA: TGTGCCAGCAGTGCCCTACCGACAGGGGGCGGGACAGATACGCAGTATTTT; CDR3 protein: CASSALPTGGGTDTQYF